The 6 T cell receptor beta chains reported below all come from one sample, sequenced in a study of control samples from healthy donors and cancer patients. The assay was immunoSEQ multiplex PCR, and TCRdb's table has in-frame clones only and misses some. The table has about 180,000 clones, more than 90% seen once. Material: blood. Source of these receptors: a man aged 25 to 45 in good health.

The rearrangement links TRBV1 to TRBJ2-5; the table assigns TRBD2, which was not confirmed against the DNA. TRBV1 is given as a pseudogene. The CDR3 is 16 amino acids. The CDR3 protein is CTSSHKTSGGAETQYF. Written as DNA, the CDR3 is TGCACCAGCAGCCATAAGACTAGCGGGGGGGCGGAGACCCAGTACTTC.

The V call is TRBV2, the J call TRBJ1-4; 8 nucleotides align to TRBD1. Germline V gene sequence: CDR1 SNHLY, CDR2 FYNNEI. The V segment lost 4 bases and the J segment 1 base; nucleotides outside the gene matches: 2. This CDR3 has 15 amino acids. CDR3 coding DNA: TGTGCCAGCAGTGTGGGACAGGAAACTAATGAAAAACTGTTTTTT. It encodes CASSVGQETNEKLFF.

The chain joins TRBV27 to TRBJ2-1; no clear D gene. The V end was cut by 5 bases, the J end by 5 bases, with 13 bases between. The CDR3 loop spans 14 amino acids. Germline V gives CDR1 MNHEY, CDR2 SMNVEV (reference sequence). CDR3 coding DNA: TGTGCCAGCAGTCCCGGCGTAGCCAACAATGAGCAGTTCTTC. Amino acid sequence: CASSPGVANNEQFF.

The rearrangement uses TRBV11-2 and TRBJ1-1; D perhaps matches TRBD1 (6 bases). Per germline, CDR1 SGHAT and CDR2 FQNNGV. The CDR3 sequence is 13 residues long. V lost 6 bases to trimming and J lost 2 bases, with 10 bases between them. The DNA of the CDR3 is TGTGCCAGCAGACCGACAGGCAACACTGAAGCTTTCTTT. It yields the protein CASRPTGNTEAFF.

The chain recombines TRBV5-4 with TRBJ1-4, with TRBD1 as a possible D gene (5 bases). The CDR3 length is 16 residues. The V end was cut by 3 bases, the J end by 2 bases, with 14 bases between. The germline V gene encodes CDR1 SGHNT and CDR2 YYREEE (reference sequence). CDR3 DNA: TGTGCCAGCAGCTGGGGGAGTGCCAGGACTAATGAAAAACTGTTTTTT. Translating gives CASSWGSARTNEKLFF.

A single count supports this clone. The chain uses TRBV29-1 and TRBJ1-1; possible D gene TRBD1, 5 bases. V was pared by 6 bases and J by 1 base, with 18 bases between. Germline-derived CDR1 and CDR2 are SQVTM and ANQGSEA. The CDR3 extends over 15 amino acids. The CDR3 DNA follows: TGCAGCGTCGTCAGGGACGGGGGACGGAACACTGAAGCTTTCTTT. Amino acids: CSVVRDGGRNTEAFF.